These 17 T cell receptor beta chains share one sample of origin, sequenced in a study of memory CD4+ T cells and cytomegalovirus serostatus (dated by TCRdb to between 2018 and 2021). The library came from the immunoSEQ multiplex PCR assay. TCRdb's version of the immuneACCESS table is confined to in-frame rearrangements and falls short of the full clone set. An unresolved V gene accounts for under half of the shortfall where checked; the remainder is of unknown origin. For this sample the table gives some 58,000 clones, of which around 77% were detected only once. The top ten constitute about 0.9% of the sample. A FACSAria II was used to sort memory CD4+ T cells, defined as single viable CD3+CD4+CD8-CD45RO+ cells. Specimen: memory CD4+ T cells from blood. The receptors were sampled from an adult in good health and CMV-seronegative.

The count of this clone is one. V usage is TRBV19 and J usage is TRBJ1-2; a possible D gene is TRBD1 (5 bases). CDR1 is LNHDA and CDR2 is SQIVND in the germline V gene (reference sequence). Trimming removed 1 base at V and 0 bases at J, with 9 bases between. The CDR3 extends over 15 amino acids. The CDR3 DNA sequence: TGTGCCAGTAGTATAGTCTCGGGGGCTAACTATGGCTACACCTTC. Translation: CASSIVSGANYGYTF.

The chain carries TRBV28 and TRBJ1-3, with D possibly being TRBD1 (5 bases). This CDR3 contains 18 residues. Germline loops: CDR1 MDHEN, CDR2 SYDVKM. V was clipped by 2 bases and J by 0 bases, with 17 bases between them. DNA of the CDR3: TGTGCCAGCAGTTTAGTGGGGGTTTCGGCGGCCTCTGGAAACACCATATATTTT. Translating gives CASSLVGVSAASGNTIYF.

The gene calls are TRBV5-1 and TRBJ2-5; D gene unclear. Per germline, CDR1 SGHRS and CDR2 YFSETQ. The CDR3 is 15 residues long. Deletions cut 2 bases from V and 4 bases from J, with 15 bases between. The CDR3 sequence: CASSFKPTALETQYF. The CDR3 coding sequence is TGCGCCAGCAGCTTTAAACCCACAGCATTAGAGACCCAGTACTTC.

The chain employs TRBV6-1 and TRBJ2-3, with 9 bases lining up with TRBD1. Germline trimming cut 6 bases from V and 6 bases from J; bases unmatched to any gene: 10. The CDR3 spans 15 residues. The germline CDR1 and CDR2 sequences are MNHNS and SASEGT. The CDR3 loop reads CASRTPGQGFDTQYF. In DNA form, the CDR3 reads TGTGCCAGCAGGACACCGGGACAGGGTTTTGATACGCAGTATTTT.

The V gene is TRBV11-1, the J gene TRBJ1-1; D may be TRBD1 (5 bases). Germline CDR1 is SGHAT and CDR2 is FQDESV (reference sequence). Trimming took 6 bases from V and 3 from J, leaving 14 bases between them. This CDR3 is 14 amino acids long. CDR3 sequence reads: CASRGYQGDTEAFF. CDR3 in DNA: TGTGCCAGCAGGGGTTACCAAGGGGACACTGAAGCTTTCTTT.

CDR3 amino acids: CASSPNDRIKNIQYF. In DNA, the CDR3 is TGTGCCAGCAGTCCGAATGACAGGATCAAAAACATTCAGTACTTC. The chain uses TRBV28 and TRBJ2-4, with a weak D call TRBD1 (6 bases). From germline, CDR1 is MDHEN and CDR2 SYDVKM. The ends were cut back, 5 bases at V and 3 bases at J, with 14 bases in the middle. The length of the CDR3 is 15 residues.

This sequence joins TRBV27 and TRBJ2-7, with D possibly called TRBD1 or TRBD2 (5 bases each). The germline V and J ends were trimmed by 2 bases and 2 bases, with 13 bases remaining between them. Germline V gene lookup returns CDR1 MNHEY and CDR2 SMNVEV (reference sequence). The CDR3 consists of 15 residues. CDR3 in amino acids: CASSLTGTGTYEQYF. CDR3 nucleotides: TGTGCCAGCAGTTTAACCGGGACGGGGACCTACGAGCAGTACTTC.

The chain employs TRBV5-8 and TRBJ2-3, with TRBD2 matching over 14 bases. The V segment lost 3 bases and the J segment 7 bases; nucleotides outside the gene matches: 7. The germline V gene has CDR1 SGHTS and CDR2 YDEGEE. The CDR3 consists of 16 residues. The CDR3 spells CASSSGTSGGPHTQYF. The DNA for the CDR3 is TGTGCCAGCAGCTCCGGGACTAGCGGGGGACCGCATACGCAGTATTTT. The entire variable domain, with the rest obtained from reference TRBV5-8 and TRBJ2-3, is as follows: EAGVTQSPTHLIKTRGQQATLRCSPISGHTSVYWYQQALGLGLQFLLWYDEGEERNRGNFPPRFSGRQFPNYSSELNVNALELEDSALYLCASSSGTSGGPHTQYFGPGTRLTVL.

This clone has a single count. The genes are TRBV5-4 and TRBJ1-2, with D tentatively TRBD1 (5 bases). CDR3 size: 13 residues. V shed 5 bases and J shed 6 bases, with 14 bases lying between them. Germline CDR1 and CDR2: SGHNT and YYREEE (reference sequence). The CDR3 nucleotides read TGTGCCAGCAGAACAGGAAGCGGGAATGGCTACACCTTC. As protein: CASRTGSGNGYTF.

This sequence joins TRBV18 and TRBJ2-5, with 9 positions matching TRBD1. The CDR3 length is 15 residues. The germline V gene encodes CDR1 KGHSH and CDR2 LQKENI. Trimming cost V 0 bases and J 5 bases; bases outside gene matches: 4. CDR3 DNA: TGTGCCAGCTCACCACCGAGTGACAGGGGGGAGACCCAGTACTTC. It specifies CASSPPSDRGETQYF.

The chain recombines TRBV30 with TRBJ1-5; 8 bases agree with TRBD1. This CDR3 comprises 16 residues. CDR1 is GTSNPN, CDR2 SVGIG, per germline (reference sequence). The trim removed 2 bases at V and 2 bases at J, leaving 8 bases unmatched. Here the CDR3 DNA reads TGTGCCTGGAGTCAGGGGGCGAGTACGGGCAATCAGCCCCAGCATTTT. This gives the protein CAWSQGASTGNQPQHF.

The gene calls are TRBV11-2 and TRBJ2-7; D is perhaps TRBD1 or TRBD2 (5 bases each). The germline V gene encodes CDR1 SGHAT and CDR2 FQNNGV. This CDR3 spans 14 amino acids. Between the trimmed V and J ends, which lost 5 bases and 3 bases, there was a span of 14 bases. The CDR3 sequence: CASSPEGQIYEQYF. The CDR3 nucleotides read TGTGCCAGCAGCCCCGAGGGGCAGATCTACGAGCAGTACTTC.

CDR3 nucleotide sequence: TGTGCCAGCAGGGCCAGTGGCTATGAGCAGTTCTTC. Its translation: CASRASGYEQFF. V gene TRBV2 combines with J gene TRBJ2-1; D unresolved. The CDR3 is 12 residues long. The V end was cut by 6 bases, the J end by 8 bases, with 11 bases between. Germline V gene data show CDR1 as SNHLY and CDR2 as FYNNEI.

This clone was observed a few times. The rearrangement joins TRBV6-1 to TRBJ2-4, with D perhaps given as TRBD1 or TRBD2 (5 bases each). This CDR3 contains 15 residues. V dropped 4 bases and J dropped 0 bases, with 10 bases sitting between them. The V gene's germline CDR1 is MNHNS and CDR2 SASEGT. CDR3: CASSGDQVAKNIQYF. For the CDR3, the DNA is TGTGCCAGCAGTGGGGACCAGGTAGCCAAAAACATTCAGTACTTC.

This clone came up a few times. This chain links TRBV11-3 with TRBJ2-3; 14 bases align to TRBD2. Germline V gene lookup returns CDR1 SGHNT and CDR2 YENEEA. V was clipped by 4 bases and J by 6 bases; unmatched bases: 6. There are 16 residues in the CDR3. The CDR3 nucleotides read TGTGCCAGCAGCTCTCGACTAGCGGGAGGGCCGGATACGCAGTATTTT. Its protein product is CASSSRLAGGPDTQYF.

The chain is built from TRBV6-5 and TRBJ2-7, with TRBD1 as a possible D gene (5 bases). The CDR3 runs 13 residues. Germline CDR1 is MNHEY and CDR2 is SVGAGI. With 6 bases removed from V and 2 bases from J, the gap between germline ends came to 11 bases. CDR3 sequence reads: CASSSTATYEQYF. CDR3 nucleotide sequence: TGTGCCAGCAGCTCGACAGCGACCTACGAGCAGTACTTC.

The chain combines TRBV25-1 with TRBJ2-1; D gene unclear. The CDR3 has 11 residues. V was trimmed by 4 bases and J by 8 bases, leaving 6 bases between them. The germline V gene has CDR1 MGHDK and CDR2 SYGVNS. Here the CDR3 reads CASSGMYEQFF. The CDR3 DNA reads as TGTGCCAGCAGTGGAATGTATGAGCAGTTCTTC.